Below, one T cell receptor (beta chain) is given with its context. CDR1 and CDR2 (germline): GTSNPN, SVGIG (reference sequence). The CDR3 covers 14 residues. Trimming left V 2 bases short and J 0 bases short, with 9 bases between. The data stem from a study of blood T cell repertoires in COVID-19. Turning to the study itself: Some COVID-19 samples were acute and others convalescent; all came from the United States, Italy and Spain. T cells, B-cell-depleted T cells, or PBMCs provided the cDNA or gDNA that served as material.

Those enrolled, adults aged roughly 18 to 95 years, came from around 24 US areas. The study assigned cohorts using participant-reported clinical history. TCRdb's table, derived via immunoSEQ multiplex PCR, lists solely in-frame clones and lacks some. The sample lists 300,000 to 450,000 clones; about 89% were seen once. The chain combines TRBV30 with TRBJ2-3, with D unresolved. The sequenced sample was PBMCs or T cells enriched from blood (not recorded which). The source is a man aged 35 to 55 in a cohort exposed to, infected with or recovered from COVID-19 (not recorded which). CDR3 region: CAWSISFSTDTQYF. The CDR3 DNA reads as TGTGCCTGGAGTATTAGTTTTAGCACAGATACGCAGTATTTT.